This T cell receptor beta chain was recovered during a study of response to subunit inactivated influenza vaccine. General study points: Researchers suggested that each seasonal influenza vaccination recruits few new T cells.

TCRdb processed the RT-PCR reads anew with MiXCR; each CDR3 protein has one entry. The data hold approximately 500,000 distinct CDR3 sequences, with 10% to 15% observed a single time. With respect to this clonotype: Antigen unknown.

V trimming: 5 bases; J trimming: 8 bases; junction bases outside the gene matches: 13. The CDR3 runs to 14 residues. Per the germline V gene, CDR1 is SGHDT and CDR2 is YYEEEE. The chain recombines TRBV5-6 with TRBJ2-7, with 7 nucleotides matching TRBD1. The sample here was PBMCs from blood, taken roughly 46 days after vaccination. The receptor's source is a man aged 50 or older who received an inactivated influenza vaccine. This CDR3 reads CASSWTGERSKQYF. CDR3 sequence (DNA): TGTGCCAGCAGTTGGACAGGAGAAAGAAGCAAGCAGTACTTC. Looking up the rest from reference TRBV5-6 and TRBJ2-7 gives the full variable domain: DAGVTQSPTHLIKTRGQQVTLRCSPKSGHDTVSWYQQALGQGPQFIFQYYEEEERQRGNFPDRFSGHQFPNYSSELNVNALLLGDSALYLCASSWTGERSKQYFGPGTRLTVT.